Shown below are 18 T cell receptor beta chains from a single sample sequenced in a study of control samples from healthy donors and cancer patients. Repertoires were generated with immunoSEQ multiplex PCR, while TCRdb's copy carries only in-frame clones and drops some. The table shows some 130,000 clones, with about 95% occurring only once. The source material was blood. The source is a man under 40 in good health.

V and J are TRBV7-2 and TRBJ2-7; D might be TRBD1 (5 bases). Trimming shortened V by 2 bases and J by 5 bases, and 19 bases separated the two germline ends. Per germline, CDR1 SGHTA and CDR2 FQGNSA. This CDR3 has 16 amino acids. The CDR3 nucleotides are TGTGCCAGCAGCTTACAAAGTGGTCAGGGATTCGACGAGCAGTACTTC. This codes for CASSLQSGQGFDEQYF.

This clone appeared once. The chain carries TRBV24-1 and TRBJ2-1; 7 nucleotides align to TRBD2. This CDR3 is 15 amino acids long. CDR1 is KGHDR and CDR2 is SFDVKD in the germline V gene. The V gene end was trimmed by 2 bases and the J gene end by 9 bases; junction bases not matched to a gene: 9. The DNA for the CDR3 is TGTGCCACCAGTGATTACCGCGGGGGAAGAGGTGAGCAGTTCTTC. This codes for CATSDYRGGRGEQFF.

The V call is TRBV6-5, the J call TRBJ2-2; 11 positions match TRBD2. J was trimmed by 5 bases and V by 6 bases; bases with no gene match: 5. Germline values: CDR1 MNHEY, CDR2 SVGAGI. This CDR3 has 15 residues. Here the CDR3 reads CASRSTSGGTGELFF. The CDR3 nucleotides are TGTGCCAGCAGATCCACTAGCGGGGGAACCGGGGAGCTGTTTTTT.

The gene calls are TRBV19 and TRBJ1-5; possibly TRBD1 for D (6 bases). V was clipped by 3 bases and J by 8 bases, with 17 bases between them. Germline V gene data show CDR1 as LNHDA and CDR2 as SQIVND (reference sequence). The CDR3 loop spans 15 amino acids. In DNA form, the CDR3 reads TGTGCCAGTAGTATTGGTTCCGGGGGCGGGGAGCCCCAGCATTTT. It is translated as CASSIGSGGGEPQHF.

V and J are TRBV5-5 and TRBJ2-2; D may be TRBD1 (5 bases). The CDR3 runs 16 residues. Germline V lookup: CDR1 SGHKS, CDR2 YYEKEE (reference sequence). Deletions cut 6 bases from V and 6 bases from J, with 21 bases between. CDR3 in amino acids: CASIPYPTRVAGELFF. The DNA of the CDR3 is TGTGCCAGCATCCCTTACCCCACCAGGGTAGCCGGGGAGCTGTTTTTT.

The chain uses TRBV5-1 and TRBJ1-2; tentative D call: TRBD1 (6 bases). CDR1 SGHRS and CDR2 YFSETQ come from the germline V gene. This CDR3 comprises 13 residues. Trimming removed 4 bases at V and 3 bases at J, with 10 bases between. The CDR3 nucleotides read TGCGCCAGCAGCCCTGGACAGTACTATGGCTACACCTTC. Translating it yields CASSPGQYYGYTF.

This clone occurred a few times. The V call is TRBV18, the J call TRBJ2-3; 13 nucleotides match TRBD2. Germline assignment: CDR1 KGHSH and CDR2 LQKENI. The V gene end was trimmed by 2 bases and the J gene end by 5 bases; junction bases not matched to a gene: 1. This CDR3 spans 15 amino acids. This chain's CDR3 is CASSPGLAGVDTQYF. Here the CDR3 DNA reads TGTGCCAGCTCACCAGGACTAGCGGGGGTAGATACGCAGTATTTT.

The V gene is TRBV6-2 or TRBV6-3, the J gene TRBJ2-5; TRBD2 matches 11 bases. The CDR3 runs to 15 residues. Germline loops: CDR1 MNHEY, CDR2 SVGEGT. Germline trimming cut 5 bases from V and 4 bases from J; bases unmatched to any gene: 6. CDR3 protein: CASSDRLAGLETQYF. The DNA of the CDR3 is TGTGCCAGCAGTGATCGACTAGCGGGGTTAGAGACCCAGTACTTC.

The chain combines TRBV6-6 with TRBJ2-7; 10 nucleotides line up with TRBD1. Germline CDR1 and CDR2: MNHNY and SVGAGI (reference sequence). The CDR3 consists of 15 residues. V trimming: 2 bases; J trimming: 2 bases; junction bases outside the gene matches: 3. The CDR3 DNA follows: TGTGCCAGCAGTTACCGACAGGGGGCGGCCTACGAGCAGTACTTC. This gives the protein CASSYRQGAAYEQYF.

The V gene is TRBV9, the J gene TRBJ2-1; 8 nucleotides line up with TRBD1. This CDR3 contains 14 residues. J was trimmed by 6 bases and V by 4 bases; bases with no gene match: 6. Germline CDR1 reads SGDLS; CDR2 reads YYNGEE. The CDR3 sequence is CASSLLGQGNEQFF. In DNA, the CDR3 is TGTGCCAGCAGCCTACTCGGACAGGGCAATGAGCAGTTCTTC.

The rearrangement uses TRBV6-2 or TRBV6-3 and TRBJ1-1; 7 bases are a match to TRBD1. CDR1 and CDR2 (germline): MNHEY, SVGEGT. Unmatched junction bases numbered 8, after V lost 4 bases and J lost 0 bases. This CDR3 is built from 16 residues. CDR3 sequence reads: CASSSARTGMNTEAFF. In DNA form, the CDR3 reads TGTGCCAGCAGTTCAGCCCGGACAGGAATGAACACTGAAGCTTTCTTT.

J is TRBJ2-1 and V is TRBV18; a possible D gene is TRBD1 (6 bases). This CDR3 spans 12 amino acids. Germline values: CDR1 KGHSH, CDR2 LQKENI. V was clipped by 0 bases and J by 12 bases, with 9 bases between them. CDR3 sequence reads: CASSPPDRRQFF. The DNA of the CDR3 is TGTGCCAGCTCACCACCCGACAGGAGGCAGTTCTTC.

The V call is TRBV18, the J call TRBJ2-1; 12 bases match TRBD1. The CDR3 loop spans 16 amino acids. Trimming took 6 bases from V and 3 from J; bases not matched to a gene: 6. CDR1 KGHSH and CDR2 LQKENI come from the germline V gene. CDR3 nucleotide sequence: TGTGCCAGCTCCCCGGGACAGGGGGCCCACTACAATGAGCAGTTCTTC. Translating it yields CASSPGQGAHYNEQFF.

This chain links TRBV18 with TRBJ1-1, with D hard to call. This CDR3 comprises 14 residues. Germline V gene sequence: CDR1 KGHSH, CDR2 LQKENI. V dropped 2 bases and J dropped 0 bases, with 7 bases sitting between them. The CDR3 is CASSPASLNTEAFF. CDR3 in DNA: TGTGCCAGCTCACCAGCCAGCCTGAACACTGAAGCTTTCTTT.

The rearrangement joins TRBV9 to TRBJ2-7; possibly TRBD1 for D (5 bases). Trimming removed 3 bases from V and 4 bases from J, with 14 bases in between. The germline CDR1 and CDR2 sequences are SGDLS and YYNGEE. The CDR3 sequence is 14 residues long. The CDR3 protein is CASSGQGFTYEQYF. CDR3 sequence (DNA): TGTGCCAGCAGCGGGCAGGGATTTACTTACGAGCAGTACTTC.

V usage is TRBV18 and J usage is TRBJ2-1; a possible D gene is TRBD2 (5 bases). The CDR3 length is 15 residues. Germline V gene data show CDR1 as KGHSH and CDR2 as LQKENI. The ends were cut back, 1 base at V and 4 bases at J, with 11 bases in the middle. The CDR3 spells CASSPREGSYNEQFF. The DNA of the CDR3 is TGTGCCAGCTCACCACGCGAGGGCTCTTACAATGAGCAGTTCTTC.

This chain uses TRBV5-1 with TRBJ2-5; TRBD1 matches at 8 bases. This CDR3 is built from 14 residues. V shed 4 bases and J 4 bases; nucleotides not matched to a gene: 6. Germline V gene lookup returns CDR1 SGHRS and CDR2 YFSETQ. CDR3 sequence: CASSLDRVGETQYF. DNA of the CDR3: TGCGCCAGCAGCCTGGACAGGGTTGGAGAGACCCAGTACTTC.

V and J are TRBV4-3 and TRBJ1-2; D is ambiguous. V was clipped by 0 bases and J by 4 bases, with 12 bases between them. The CDR3 extends over 15 amino acids. Looked up from germline, CDR1 is LGHNA and CDR2 is YSLEER. The DNA for the CDR3 is TGCGCCAGCAGCCAAGAAGAGGACGGGCCCTATGGCTACACCTTC. This gives the protein CASSQEEDGPYGYTF.